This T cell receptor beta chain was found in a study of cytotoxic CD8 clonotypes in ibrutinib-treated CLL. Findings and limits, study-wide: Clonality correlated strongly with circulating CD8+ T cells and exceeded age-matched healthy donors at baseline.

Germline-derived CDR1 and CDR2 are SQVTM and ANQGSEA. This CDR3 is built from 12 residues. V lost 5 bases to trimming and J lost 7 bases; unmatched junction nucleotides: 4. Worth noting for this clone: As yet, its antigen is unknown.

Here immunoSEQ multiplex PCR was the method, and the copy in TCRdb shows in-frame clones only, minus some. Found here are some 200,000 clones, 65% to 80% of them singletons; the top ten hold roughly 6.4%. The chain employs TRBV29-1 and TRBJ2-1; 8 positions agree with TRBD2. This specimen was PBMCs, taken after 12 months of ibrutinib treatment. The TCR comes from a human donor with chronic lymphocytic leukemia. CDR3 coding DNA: TGCAGCGTTACCGGGGGGGGAAATGAGCAGTTCTTC. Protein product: CSVTGGGNEQFF.